This is a list of T cell receptor beta chains from one sample in a study of tumor and adjacent non-tumor tissue in lung cancer. TCRdb reprocessed the multiplex PCR reads via MiXCR and lists one record per CDR3 protein. The table lists about 140,000 distinct CDR3 sequences, approximately 66% of them singletons, with about 18% in the top ten. Source material: lung tumor tissue. The receptor set was obtained from a man in his 60s with small cell lung cancer. The CDR3 runs from the conserved cysteine through the conserved F or W. D genes are given only for firm matches. Not every row has a clone size; where given, it reads once, few, many or a size class.

length | size | J | D | V | DNA | CDR3
13 | few | TRBJ1-1 | NA | TRBV11-2 | TGTGCCAGCAGCCGTGACGGGGACACTGAAGCTTCCTTT | CASSRDGDTEASF
13 | NA | TRBJ2-1 | TRBD1 | TRBV24-1 | TGTACCACCAGTGGGACAGAGACCAATGAGCAGTTCTTC | CTTSGTETNEQFF
13 | many | TRBJ1-6 | NA | TRBV11-3 | TGTGCCAGCAGTCCCAGAGGACTTTCACCCCTCCACTTT | CASSPRGLSPLHF
17 | many | TRBJ2-5 | NA | TRBV10-3 | TGTGCCATCAGTGAGTCGGGCATGGGGGCCGGAAAAGAGACCCAGTACTTC | CAISESGMGAGKETQYF
17 | NA | TRBJ1-1 | NA | TRBV12-3/TRBV12-4 | TGTGCCAGCAGTTTTAAGCTCCAGGGCAGGGTTTCCAATGAAGCTTTCTTT | CASSFKLQGRVSNEAFF
15 | NA | TRBJ2-7 | NA | TRBV4-1 | TGCGCCAGCAGCCCGTGGGGCGCAGCCGATCGGGGGCACTACTTC | CASSPWGAADRGHYF
14 | NA | TRBJ2-1 | TRBD2 | TRBV20-1 | TGCAGTGCTAGAACTAGCGGGGGTCACAATGAGCAGTTCTTC | CSARTSGGHNEQFF
14 | NA | TRBJ1-6 | NA | TRBV11-3 | TGTGCCAGGAGCTTCGGGACACGTATTTCACCCCTCCACTTT | CARSFGTRISPLHF
12 | NA | TRBJ1-2 | NA | TRBV20-1 | TGCAGTGCCGGGGCTGGAGGCTGTGGCTACACCTTC | CSAGAGGCGYTF
13 | NA | TRBJ1-1 | NA | TRBV6-5 | TGTGCCAGCAGTCAGGAGGAGAAAACTGAAGCTTTCTTT | CASSQEEKTEAFF
13 | NA | TRBJ2-3 | NA | TRBV12-5 | TGTGCTAGTGGGTGGGAAAACACGGATACGCAGTATTTT | CASGWENTDTQYF
14 | NA | TRBJ1-2 | NA | TRBV20-1 | TGCAGTGCTAGGGGCGGCGAGAGGTGGTATAGCTACACCTTC | CSARGGERWYSYTF
15 | NA | TRBJ2-2 | TRBD2 | TRBV6-1 | TGTGCCAGCACTTGGACTAGCGGGAGATTCGGGGTGCTGTTTTTT | CASTWTSGRFGVLFF
13 | once | TRBJ1-1 | NA | TRBV5-6 | TGTGCCAGCAGCTTGTTTATAGCCACTGAAGCTTTCTTT | CASSLFIATEAFF
17 | NA | TRBJ2-5 | TRBD2 | TRBV5-6 | TGTGCCAGCAGTTTGTTTGCCGGACTAGCGAATCAAGAGACCCAGTACTTC | CASSLFAGLANQETQYF
12 | NA | TRBJ2-5 | NA | TRBV11-2 | TGTGCCAGCGGCGTAACCGGCACCCAGGAATACTTC | CASGVTGTQEYF
12 | NA | TRBJ2-7 | NA | TRBV28 | TGTACCAGCAGTTCCTTCGACTACGAGCAGTACTTC | CTSSSFDYEQYF
20 | NA | TRBJ2-1 | TRBD2 | TRBV4-1 | TGCGCCAGCAGCCAAGCCCTGACTAGCGGGAAGGGTAATGGCTACAATGAGCAGTTCTTC | CASSQALTSGKGNGYNEQFF
15 | few | TRBJ2-2 | NA | TRBV6-5 | TGTGCCAGCAGTTACTCCCGCCGGGACACCGGGGAGCTGTTTTTT | CASSYSRRDTGELFF
12 | NA | TRBJ2-4 | NA | TRBV11-2 | TGTGACAGCAGCTGGACCCTGGACATTCAGTGCTTC | CDSSWTLDIQCF
12 | NA | TRBJ2-1 | TRBD2 | TRBV20-1 | TGCAGCGCTTCTAGCGGGATCTATGAGCAGTTCTTC | CSASSGIYEQFF
14 | NA | TRBJ1-4 | NA | TRBV30 | TGTGCCTGTTCTAAGGGGAGCCGTAATGAAAAACTGTTTTTT | CACSKGSRNEKLFF
16 | NA | TRBJ2-1 | TRBD2 | TRBV5-4 | TGTGCCAGCAGTCCCGGGACTAGCGGGAGTAAGGATGAGCAGTTCTTC | CASSPGTSGSKDEQFF
11 | many | TRBJ2-3 | NA | TRBV29-1 | TGCAGCGTGTCGGCTGAGGATACGCAGTATTTT | CSVSAEDTQYF
12 | NA | TRBJ1-1 | NA | TRBV19 | TGTGCCAGCGAGCGGGTGAACACTGAAGCTTTCTTT | CASERVNTEAFF